Sequencing of this TCR beta chain was carried out in a study of Tregs in tolerant kidney transplant recipients. Concerning this clone: What it binds is unknown.

Method: immunoSEQ multiplex PCR; TCRdb's copy keeps in-frame clones and lacks some. The table includes about 94,000 clones, 93% detected once. Whole-study results and caveats: Biological reproducibility was not directly addressed, but technical replication error appeared minimal. Tolerant patients' donor-specific Tregs expanded beyond overall Tregs, suggesting antigen-driven growth.

V lost 0 bases and J lost 1; bases outside the gene matches: 8. The germline V gene has CDR1 SGDLS and CDR2 YYNGEE. The CDR3 runs to 18 residues. The genes are TRBV9 and TRBJ2-1; 9 bases line up with TRBD2. The material was CD4+ T cells from blood, obtained before the transplant. The receptor comes from a human donor who received a combined kidney and bone marrow transplant. CDR3 amino acids: CASSVGPSGDLSYNEQFF. CDR3 sequence (DNA): TGTGCCAGCAGCGTAGGCCCTAGCGGGGACCTTTCCTACAATGAGCAGTTCTTC.